This TCR beta chain originates from a study of cytomegalovirus exposure and HLA in healthy donors. Amplification used 60 Vbeta primers and 13 Jbeta primers. TCRdb's table, derived via immunoSEQ multiplex PCR, lists solely in-frame clones and lacks some. The sample shows roughly 200,000 clones, and under 6.5% sits with its ten largest clones. The CDR3 is 16 residues long. In germline, CDR1 is ENHRY, CDR2 SYGVKD. V was trimmed by 1 base and J by 3 bases, leaving 12 bases between them. Input material: PBMCs. The TCR sequence derives from a young man in good health and CMV-seronegative. V usage is TRBV10-3 and J usage is TRBJ2-2, with a possible D match to TRBD2 (6 bases). CDR3 coding DNA: TGTGCCATCAGTGAGTATCGGGGGTTCGACACCGGGGAGCTGTTTTTT. Amino acid sequence: CAISEYRGFDTGELFF.